The clone carrying this TCR beta chain occurred many times. Antigen specificity is unknown. The record originates from a study of T cells after yellow fever vaccination. Whole-study results and caveats: Among all clonotypes, a small share was observed in both CD4 and CD8 compartments. Compared with primary, the secondary response was weaker and peaked at day 5, not 15.

The CDR3 spans 15 residues. V lost 2 bases to trimming and J lost 5 bases, with 14 bases between them. Germline CDR1 reads SGHRS; CDR2 reads YFSETQ. TCRdb re-derived calls from the 5' RACE reads in MiXCR, one entry per CDR3 protein. The sample yields 300,000 to 400,000 distinct CDR3 sequences, about 7.8% seen once. This sample comprised PBMCs, obtained about 41 days after the first yellow fever vaccination. This chain joins TRBV5-1 and TRBJ2-1, with D possibly called TRBD1 or TRBD2 (6 bases each). This TCR came from a man aged 18 to 30 who received the YFV17D yellow fever vaccine. In nucleotides, the CDR3 is TGCGCCAGCAGCTTCGGGGGCAGGGGTAACAATGAGCAGTTCTTC. This translates into CASSFGGRGNNEQFF.